These 2 T cell receptor beta chains came from one sample sequenced in a study of regulatory T cells in long-lasting Graves disease. Time point noted: persistent/refractory GD, antithyroid drugs over 5 years with positive TRAb. RNA from PBMCs was the source of the TCR library. With iRepertoire HTBI primers and Arm-PCR of CDR3 regions, TCR beta libraries were built. TCRdb re-derived calls from the multiplex PCR reads in MiXCR, one entry per CDR3 protein. The sample shows 420,000 or so distinct CDR3 sequences, about 25% of them seen only once. The sequences come from peripheral blood mononuclear cells (PBMCs), collected when the disease was refractory, from a patient treated with antithyroid drugs. These receptor sequences come from a female donor with Graves disease.

Notes on this clonotype: A much larger clone sits a single nucleotide away, making a read error possible. The CDR3 carries no conserved terminal phenylalanine or tryptophan, so it likely arises from a read error. V usage is TRBV5-1 and J usage is TRBJ1-1, with 7 bases fitting TRBD1. The length of the CDR3 is 14 residues. Germline assignment: CDR1 SGHRS and CDR2 YFSETQ. V was pared by 5 bases and J by 0 bases, with 4 bases of the junction left unmatched. CDR3 DNA: TGCGCCAGCAGGGGCAGGGGGATGAACACTGAAGCTTTCCTT. Its translation: CASRGRGMNTEAFL.

The V gene is TRBV30, the J gene TRBJ2-2; 10 positions match TRBD2. The CDR3 extends over 16 amino acids. The germline gives CDR1 GTSNPN, CDR2 SVGIG (reference sequence). Losses at the gene ends were 4 bases for V and 1 base for J; bases not matched to a gene: 6. DNA for the CDR3: TGTGCCTGGAACCTAGCGGGAGCCGTGAACACCGGGGAGCTGTTTTTT. This codes for CAWNLAGAVNTGELFF.